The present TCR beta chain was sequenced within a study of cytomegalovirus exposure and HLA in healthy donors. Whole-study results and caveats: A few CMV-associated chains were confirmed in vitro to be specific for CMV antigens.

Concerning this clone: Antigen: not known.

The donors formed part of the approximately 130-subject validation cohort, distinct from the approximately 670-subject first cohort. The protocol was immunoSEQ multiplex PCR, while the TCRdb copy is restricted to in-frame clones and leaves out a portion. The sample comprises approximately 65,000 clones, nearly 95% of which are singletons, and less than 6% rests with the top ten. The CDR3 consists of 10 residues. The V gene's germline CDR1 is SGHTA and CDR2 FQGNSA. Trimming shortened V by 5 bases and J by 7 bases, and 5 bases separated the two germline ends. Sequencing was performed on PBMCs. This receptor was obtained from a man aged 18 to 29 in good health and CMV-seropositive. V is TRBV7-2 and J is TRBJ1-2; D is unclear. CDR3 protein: CASSRAGYTF. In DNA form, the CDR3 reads TGTGCCAGCAGCCGCGCTGGCTACACCTTC.